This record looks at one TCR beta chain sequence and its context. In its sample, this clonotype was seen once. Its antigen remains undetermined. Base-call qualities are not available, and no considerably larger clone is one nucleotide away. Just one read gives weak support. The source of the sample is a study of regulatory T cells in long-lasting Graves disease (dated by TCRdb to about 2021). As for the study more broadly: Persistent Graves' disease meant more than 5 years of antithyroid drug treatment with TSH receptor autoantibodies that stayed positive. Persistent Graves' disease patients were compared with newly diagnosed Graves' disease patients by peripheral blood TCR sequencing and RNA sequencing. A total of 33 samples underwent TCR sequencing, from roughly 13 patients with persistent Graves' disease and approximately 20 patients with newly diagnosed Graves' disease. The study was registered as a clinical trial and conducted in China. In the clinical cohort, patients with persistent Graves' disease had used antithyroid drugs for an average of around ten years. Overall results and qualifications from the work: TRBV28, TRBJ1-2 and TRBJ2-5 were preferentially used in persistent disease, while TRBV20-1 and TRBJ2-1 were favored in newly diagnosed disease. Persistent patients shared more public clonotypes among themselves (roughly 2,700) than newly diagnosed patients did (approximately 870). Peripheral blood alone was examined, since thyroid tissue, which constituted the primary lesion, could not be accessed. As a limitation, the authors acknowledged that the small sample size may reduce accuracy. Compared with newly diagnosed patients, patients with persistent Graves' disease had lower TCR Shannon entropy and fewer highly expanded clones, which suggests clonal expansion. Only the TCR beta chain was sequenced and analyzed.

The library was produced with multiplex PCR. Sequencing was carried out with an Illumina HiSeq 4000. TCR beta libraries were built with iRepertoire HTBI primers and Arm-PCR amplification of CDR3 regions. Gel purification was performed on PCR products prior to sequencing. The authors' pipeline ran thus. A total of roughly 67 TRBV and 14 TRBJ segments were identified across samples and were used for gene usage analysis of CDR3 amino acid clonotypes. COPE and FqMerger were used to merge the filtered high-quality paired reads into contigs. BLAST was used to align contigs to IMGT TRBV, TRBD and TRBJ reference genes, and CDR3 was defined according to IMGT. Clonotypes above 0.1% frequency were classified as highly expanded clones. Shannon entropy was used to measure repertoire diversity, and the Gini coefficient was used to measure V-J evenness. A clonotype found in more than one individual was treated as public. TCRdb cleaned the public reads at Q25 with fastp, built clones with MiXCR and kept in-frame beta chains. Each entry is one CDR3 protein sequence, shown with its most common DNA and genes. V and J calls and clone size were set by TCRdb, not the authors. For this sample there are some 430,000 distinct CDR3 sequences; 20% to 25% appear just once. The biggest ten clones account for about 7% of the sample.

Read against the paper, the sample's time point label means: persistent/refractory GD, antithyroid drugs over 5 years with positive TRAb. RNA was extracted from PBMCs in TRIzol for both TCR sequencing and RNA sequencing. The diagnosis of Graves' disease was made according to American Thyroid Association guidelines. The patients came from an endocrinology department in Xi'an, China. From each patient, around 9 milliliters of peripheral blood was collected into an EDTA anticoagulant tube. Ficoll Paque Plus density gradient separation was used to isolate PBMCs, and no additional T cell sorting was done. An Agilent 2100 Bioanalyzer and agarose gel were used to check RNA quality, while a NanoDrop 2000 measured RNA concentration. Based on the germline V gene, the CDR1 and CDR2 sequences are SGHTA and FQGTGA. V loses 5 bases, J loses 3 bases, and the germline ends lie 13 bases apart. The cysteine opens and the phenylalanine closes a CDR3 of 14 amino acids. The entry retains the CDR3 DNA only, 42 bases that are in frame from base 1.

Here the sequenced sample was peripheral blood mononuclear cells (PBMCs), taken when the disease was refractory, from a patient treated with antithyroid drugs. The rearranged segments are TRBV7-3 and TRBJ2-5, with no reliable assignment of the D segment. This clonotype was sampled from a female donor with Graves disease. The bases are TGTGCCAGCAGCCCGACGCAGGCTAAAGAGACCCAGTACTTC. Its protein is CASSPTQAKETQYF.